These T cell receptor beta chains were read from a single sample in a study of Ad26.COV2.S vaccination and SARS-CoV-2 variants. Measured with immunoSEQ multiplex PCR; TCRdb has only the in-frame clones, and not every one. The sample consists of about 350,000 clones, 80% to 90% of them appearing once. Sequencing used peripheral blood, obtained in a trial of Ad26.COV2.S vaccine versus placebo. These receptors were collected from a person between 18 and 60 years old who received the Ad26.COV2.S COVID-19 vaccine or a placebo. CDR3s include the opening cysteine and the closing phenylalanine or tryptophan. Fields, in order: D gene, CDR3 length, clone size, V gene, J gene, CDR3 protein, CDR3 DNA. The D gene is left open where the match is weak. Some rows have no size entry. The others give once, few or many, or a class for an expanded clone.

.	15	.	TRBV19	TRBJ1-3	CASSTLQAAGNTIYF	TGTGCCAGTAGTACCCTTCAGGCCGCCGGAAACACCATATATTTT
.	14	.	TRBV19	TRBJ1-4	CASSNFAGHEKLFF	TGTGCCAGTAGTAATTTCGCAGGCCATGAAAAACTGTTTTTT
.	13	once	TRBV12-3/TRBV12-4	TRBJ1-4	CASSFNNNEKLFF	TGTGCCAGCAGTTTCAACAATAATGAAAAACTGTTTTTT
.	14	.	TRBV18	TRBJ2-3	CASSPLISTDTQYF	TGTGCCAGCTCACCATTAATTAGCACAGATACGCAGTATTTT
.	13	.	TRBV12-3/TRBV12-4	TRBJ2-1	CASSLAPYNEQFF	TGTGCCAGCAGTTTAGCCCCCTACAATGAGCAGTTCTTC
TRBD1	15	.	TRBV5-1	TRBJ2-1	CASSLITGTGNEQFF	TGCGCCAGCAGCTTGATTACCGGGACAGGGAATGAGCAGTTCTTC
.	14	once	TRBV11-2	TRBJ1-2	CASRDNDSGYGYTF	TGTGCCAGCAGGGACAACGACTCGGGCTATGGCTACACCTTC
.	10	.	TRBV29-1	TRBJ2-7	CSVRQNEQYF	TGCAGCGTTCGACAGAACGAGCAGTACTTC
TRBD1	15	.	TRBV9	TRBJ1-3	CASSVAGQGVDTIYF	TGTGCCAGCAGCGTAGCGGGACAGGGGGTGGACACCATATATTTT
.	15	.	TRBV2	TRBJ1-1	CASIRAPGANTEAFF	TGTGCCAGCATTAGGGCCCCCGGTGCGAACACTGAAGCTTTCTTT
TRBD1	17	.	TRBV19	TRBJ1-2	CASSNPGDSRANYGYTF	TGTGCCAGTAGTAACCCCGGGGACAGTCGAGCTAACTATGGCTACACCTTC
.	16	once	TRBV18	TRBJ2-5	CASSRGVPNIQETQYF	TGTGCCAGCTCACGAGGGGTGCCAAACATCCAAGAGACCCAGTACTTC
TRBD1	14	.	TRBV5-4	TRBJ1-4	CASSLGTDGEKLFF	TGTGCCAGCAGCTTAGGGACAGACGGCGAAAAACTGTTTTTT
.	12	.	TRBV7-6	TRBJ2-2	CASSLVTGELFF	TGTGCCAGCAGCCTTGTGACCGGGGAGCTGTTTTTT
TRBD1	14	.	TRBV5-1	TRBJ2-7	CASSPQGAPYEQYF	TGCGCCAGCAGCCCTCAGGGGGCCCCCTACGAGCAGTACTTC
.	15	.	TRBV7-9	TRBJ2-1	CASSQSERLYNEQFF	TGTGCCAGCAGTCAATCCGAACGGTTATACAATGAGCAGTTCTTC
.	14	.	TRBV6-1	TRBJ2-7	CASSEQGSSYEQYF	TGTGCCAGCAGTGAACAGGGTAGCTCCTACGAGCAGTACTTC
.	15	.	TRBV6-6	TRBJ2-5	CASSYTRTRQETQYF	TGTGCCAGCAGTTACACGAGGACACGCCAAGAGACCCAGTACTTC
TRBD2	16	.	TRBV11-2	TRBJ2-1	CASSLLAGGSYNEQFF	TGTGCCAGCAGCTTACTAGCGGGAGGGTCCTACAATGAGCAGTTCTTC
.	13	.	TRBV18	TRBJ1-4	CASSPAPREKLFF	TGTGCCAGCTCACCCGCCCCCCGCGAAAAACTGTTTTTT
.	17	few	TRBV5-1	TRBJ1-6	CASSLVPSGMDNSPLHF	TGCGCCAGCAGCTTGGTTCCTTCGGGGATGGATAATTCACCCCTCCACTTT
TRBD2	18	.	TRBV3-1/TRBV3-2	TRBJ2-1	CASSQVVSGGPPYNEQFF	TGTGCCAGCAGCCAAGTGGTCAGCGGGGGTCCCCCCTACAATGAGCAGTTCTTC
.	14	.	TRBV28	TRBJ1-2	CASSSGTANYGYTF	TGTGCCAGCAGTTCCGGGACCGCAAACTATGGCTACACCTTC
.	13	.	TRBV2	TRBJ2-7	CASSELQDYEQYF	TGTGCCAGCAGTGAACTCCAGGACTACGAGCAGTACTTC
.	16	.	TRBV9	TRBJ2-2	CASSVAGGQYTGELFF	TGTGCCAGCAGCGTAGCCGGGGGACAGTACACCGGGGAGCTGTTTTTT
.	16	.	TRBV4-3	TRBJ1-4	CASSPQMAEPNEKLFF	TGCGCCAGCAGCCCACAGATGGCTGAGCCGAATGAAAAACTGTTTTTT
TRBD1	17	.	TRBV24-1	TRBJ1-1	CATSDSRDRFRNTEAFF	TGTGCCACCAGTGATTCCAGGGACAGGTTTCGGAACACTGAAGCTTTCTTT
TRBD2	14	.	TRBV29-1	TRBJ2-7	CSVVPGLAGYEQYF	TGCAGCGTTGTGCCGGGACTAGCGGGCTACGAGCAGTACTTC
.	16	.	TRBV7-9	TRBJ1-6	CASSRDASSYNSPLHF	TGTGCCAGCAGCCGGGACGCAAGCTCCTATAATTCACCCCTCCACTTT
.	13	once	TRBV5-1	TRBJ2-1	CASSLDRNNEQFF	TGCGCCAGCAGCTTGGACAGAAACAATGAGCAGTTCTTC
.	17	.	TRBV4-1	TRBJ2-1	CASSQDRDPPKINEQFF	TGCGCCAGCAGCCAAGATCGGGACCCGCCTAAAATCAATGAGCAGTTCTTC
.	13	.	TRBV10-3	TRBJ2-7	CAIIPGNPYEQYF	TGTGCCATCATCCCGGGAAACCCCTACGAGCAGTACTTC
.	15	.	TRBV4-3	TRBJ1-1	CASSQDFTVNTEAFF	TGCGCCAGCAGCCAAGATTTCACGGTGAACACTGAAGCTTTCTTT
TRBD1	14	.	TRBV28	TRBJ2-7	CASSLTGGRGEQYF	TGTGCCAGCAGTCTCACAGGGGGAAGAGGCGAGCAGTACTTC
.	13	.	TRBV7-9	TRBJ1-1	CASSTGHNTEAFF	TGTGCCAGCAGCACGGGACACAACACTGAAGCTTTCTTT
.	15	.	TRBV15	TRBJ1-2	CATSRGTDLSYGYTF	TGTGCCACCAGCAGAGGGACCGATCTTTCCTATGGCTACACCTTC
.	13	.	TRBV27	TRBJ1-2	CASRDIGRYGYTF	TGTGCCAGCCGGGACATCGGTCGATATGGCTACACCTTC
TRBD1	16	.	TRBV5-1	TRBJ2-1	CASSLGAGGSYNEQFF	TGCGCCAGCAGCTTGGGTGCAGGGGGCTCCTACAATGAGCAGTTCTTC
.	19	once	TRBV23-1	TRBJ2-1	CASSQSTGAVPPGYNEQFF	TGCGCCAGCAGTCAATCGACCGGGGCGGTTCCCCCTGGATACAATGAGCAGTTCTTC
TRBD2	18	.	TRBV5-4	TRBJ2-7	CASSRGGDPGLTSYEQYF	TGTGCCAGCAGCCGGGGGGGTGATCCGGGCCTCACATCCTACGAGCAGTACTTC
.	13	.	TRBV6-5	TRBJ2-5	CASSETIQETQYF	TGTGCCAGCAGCGAGACAATTCAAGAGACCCAGTACTTC
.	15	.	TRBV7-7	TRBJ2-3	CASSNSGEGVDTQYF	TGTGCCAGCAGCAATAGCGGAGAGGGAGTAGATACGCAGTATTTT
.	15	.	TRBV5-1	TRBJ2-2	CASRGVEALTGELFF	TGCGCCAGCAGAGGTGTGGAGGCGCTCACCGGGGAGCTGTTTTTT
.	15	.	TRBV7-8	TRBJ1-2	CASSLDLRDNDGYTF	TGTGCCAGCAGCTTAGACCTCCGGGACAACGATGGCTACACCTTC
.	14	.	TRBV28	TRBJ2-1	CASSPLVSYNEQFF	TGTGCCAGCAGTCCACTAGTCTCCTACAATGAGCAGTTCTTC
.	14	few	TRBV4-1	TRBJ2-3	CASSQGKGGDTQYF	TGCGCCAGCAGCCAAGGGAAGGGGGGGGATACGCAGTATTTT
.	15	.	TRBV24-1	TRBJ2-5	CATSDGTQYQETQYF	TGTGCCACCAGTGATGGGACCCAGTACCAAGAGACCCAGTACTTC
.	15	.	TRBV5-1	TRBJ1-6	CASSLQGPENSPLHF	TGCGCCAGCAGCTTGCAGGGGCCGGAGAATTCACCCCTCCACTTT